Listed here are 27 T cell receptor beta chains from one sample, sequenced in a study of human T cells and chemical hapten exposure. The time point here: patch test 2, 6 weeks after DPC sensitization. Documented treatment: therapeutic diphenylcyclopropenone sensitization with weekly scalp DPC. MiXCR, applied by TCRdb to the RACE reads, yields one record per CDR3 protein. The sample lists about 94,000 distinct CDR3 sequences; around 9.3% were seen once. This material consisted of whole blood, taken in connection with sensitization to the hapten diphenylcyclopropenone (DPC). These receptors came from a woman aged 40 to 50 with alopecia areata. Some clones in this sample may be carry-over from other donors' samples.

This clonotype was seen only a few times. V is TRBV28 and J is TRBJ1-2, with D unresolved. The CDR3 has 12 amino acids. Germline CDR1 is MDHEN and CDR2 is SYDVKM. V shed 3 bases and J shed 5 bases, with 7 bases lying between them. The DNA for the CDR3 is TGTGCCAGCAGTTTCGATGCGTATGGCTACACCTTC. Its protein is CASSFDAYGYTF.

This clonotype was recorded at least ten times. This CDR3 reads CASSQTYYPPGQGQPQHF. The CDR3 DNA reads TGTGCCAGCAGCCAAACTTACTACCCACCCGGACAGGGTCAGCCCCAGCATTTT. The rearrangement joins TRBV4-2 to TRBJ1-5; 8 nucleotides match TRBD1. The CDR3 loop spans 18 amino acids. Germline V gene data show CDR1 as LGHNA and CDR2 as YNFKEQ. Trimming took 2 bases from V and 6 from J; bases not matched to a gene: 15.

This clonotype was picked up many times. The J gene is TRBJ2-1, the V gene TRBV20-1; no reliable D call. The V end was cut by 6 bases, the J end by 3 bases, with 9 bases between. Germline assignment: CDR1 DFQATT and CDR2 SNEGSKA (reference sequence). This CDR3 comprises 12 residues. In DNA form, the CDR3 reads TGCAGTGCCCCCCGAGGCTACAATGAGCAGTTCTTC. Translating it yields CSAPRGYNEQFF.

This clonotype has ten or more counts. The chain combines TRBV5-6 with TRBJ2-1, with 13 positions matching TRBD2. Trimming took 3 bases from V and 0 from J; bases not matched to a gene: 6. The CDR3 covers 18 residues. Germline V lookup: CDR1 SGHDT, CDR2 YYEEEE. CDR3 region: CASSYGLAGVFSYNEQFF. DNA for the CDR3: TGTGCCAGCAGCTATGGACTAGCGGGAGTTTTCTCCTACAATGAGCAGTTCTTC.

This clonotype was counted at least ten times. The CDR3 sequence: CASSPPPPPDTQYF. For the CDR3, the DNA is TGTGCCAGCAGCCCGCCTCCCCCCCCAGATACGCAGTATTTT. J is TRBJ2-3 and V is TRBV28; D ambiguous. The CDR3 runs to 14 residues. Trimming took off 6 bases at V and 4 bases at J, with 14 bases between the two ends. Germline CDR1 reads MDHEN; CDR2 reads SYDVKM. Complete variable domain (other parts from reference TRBV28 and TRBJ2-3): DVKVTQSSRYLVKRTGEKVFLECVQDMDHENMFWYRQDPGLGLRLIYFSYDVKMKEKGDIPEGYSVSREKKERFSLILESASTNQTSMYLCASSPPPPPDTQYFGPGTRLTVL.

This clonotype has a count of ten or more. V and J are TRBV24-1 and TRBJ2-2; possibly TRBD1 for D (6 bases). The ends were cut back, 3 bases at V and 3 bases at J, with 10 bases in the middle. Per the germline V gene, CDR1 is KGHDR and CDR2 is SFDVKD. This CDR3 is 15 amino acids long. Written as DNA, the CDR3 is TGTGCCACCAGTGATCTCAGACAGGACACCGGGGAGCTGTTTTTT. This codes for CATSDLRQDTGELFF.

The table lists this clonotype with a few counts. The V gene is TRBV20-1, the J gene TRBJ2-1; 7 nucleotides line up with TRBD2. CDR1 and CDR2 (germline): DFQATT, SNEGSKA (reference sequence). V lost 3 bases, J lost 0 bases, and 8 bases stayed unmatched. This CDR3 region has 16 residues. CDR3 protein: CSARGDRGGSYNEQFF. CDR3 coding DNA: TGCAGTGCTAGGGGGGACCGCGGGGGCTCCTACAATGAGCAGTTCTTC.

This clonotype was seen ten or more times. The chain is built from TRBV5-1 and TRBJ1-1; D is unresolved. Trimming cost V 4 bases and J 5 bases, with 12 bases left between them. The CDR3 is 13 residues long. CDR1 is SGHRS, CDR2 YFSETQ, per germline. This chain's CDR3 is CASSPDRGTEAFF. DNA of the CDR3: TGCGCCAGCAGCCCCGACCGGGGAACTGAAGCTTTCTTT.

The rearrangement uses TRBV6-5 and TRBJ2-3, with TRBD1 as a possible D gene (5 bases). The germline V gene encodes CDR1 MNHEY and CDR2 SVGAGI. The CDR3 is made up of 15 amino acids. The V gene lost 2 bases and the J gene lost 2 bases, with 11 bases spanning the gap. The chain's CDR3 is CASSYLDSPTDTQYF. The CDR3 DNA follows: TGTGCCAGCAGTTACCTCGACAGCCCCACAGATACGCAGTATTTT.

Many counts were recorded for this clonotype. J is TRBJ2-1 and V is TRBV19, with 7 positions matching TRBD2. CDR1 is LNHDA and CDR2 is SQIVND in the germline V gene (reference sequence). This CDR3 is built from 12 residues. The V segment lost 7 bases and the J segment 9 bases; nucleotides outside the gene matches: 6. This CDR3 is CASNGPGGEQFF. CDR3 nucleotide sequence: TGTGCCAGTAACGGACCGGGGGGTGAGCAGTTCTTC.

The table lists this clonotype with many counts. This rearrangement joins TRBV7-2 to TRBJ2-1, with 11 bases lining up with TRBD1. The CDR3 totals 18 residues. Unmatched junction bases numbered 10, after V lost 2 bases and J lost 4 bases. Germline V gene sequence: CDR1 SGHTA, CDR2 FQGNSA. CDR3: CASSLRTWDRGKYNEQFF. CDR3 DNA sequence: TGTGCCAGCAGCTTACGGACTTGGGACAGGGGGAAGTACAATGAGCAGTTCTTC.

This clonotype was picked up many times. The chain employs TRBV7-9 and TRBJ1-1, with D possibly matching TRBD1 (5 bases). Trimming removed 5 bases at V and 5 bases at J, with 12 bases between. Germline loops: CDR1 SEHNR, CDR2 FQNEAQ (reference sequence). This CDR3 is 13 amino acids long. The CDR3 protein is CASSTSRGTEAFF. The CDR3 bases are TGTGCCAGCAGCACGTCGCGGGGGACTGAAGCTTTCTTT. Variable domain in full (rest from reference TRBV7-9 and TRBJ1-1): DTGVSQNPRHKITKRGQNVTFRCDPISEHNRLYWYRQTLGQGPEFLTYFQNEAQLEKSRLLSDRFSAERPKGSFSTLEIQRTEQGDSAMYLCASSTSRGTEAFFGQGTRLTVV.

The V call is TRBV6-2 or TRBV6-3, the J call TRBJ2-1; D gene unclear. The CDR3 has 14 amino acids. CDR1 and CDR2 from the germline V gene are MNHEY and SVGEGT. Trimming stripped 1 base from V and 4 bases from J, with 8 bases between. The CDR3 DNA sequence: TGTGCCAGCAGTTACTTAGGGCCGTACAATGAGCAGTTCTTC. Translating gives CASSYLGPYNEQFF.

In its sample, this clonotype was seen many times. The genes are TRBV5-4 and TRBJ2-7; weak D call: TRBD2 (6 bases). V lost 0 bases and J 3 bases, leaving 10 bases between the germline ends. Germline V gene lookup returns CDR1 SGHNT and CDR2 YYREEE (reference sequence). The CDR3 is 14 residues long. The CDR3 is CASSLGYGSYEQYF. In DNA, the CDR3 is TGTGCCAGCAGCTTGGGATACGGGAGCTACGAGCAGTACTTC. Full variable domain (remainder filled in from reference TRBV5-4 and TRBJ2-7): ETGVTQSPTHLIKTRGQQVTLRCSSQSGHNTVSWYQQALGQGPQFIFQYYREEENGRGNFPPRFSGLQFPNYSSELNVNALELDDSALYLCASSLGYGSYEQYFGPGTRLTVT.

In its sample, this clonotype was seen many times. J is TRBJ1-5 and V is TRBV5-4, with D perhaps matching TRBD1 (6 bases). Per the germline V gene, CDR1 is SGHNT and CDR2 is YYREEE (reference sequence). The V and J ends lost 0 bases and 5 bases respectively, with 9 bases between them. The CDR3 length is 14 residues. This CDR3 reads CASSLGAGDQPQHF. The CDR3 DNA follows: TGTGCCAGCAGCTTGGGAGCAGGGGATCAGCCCCAGCATTTT.

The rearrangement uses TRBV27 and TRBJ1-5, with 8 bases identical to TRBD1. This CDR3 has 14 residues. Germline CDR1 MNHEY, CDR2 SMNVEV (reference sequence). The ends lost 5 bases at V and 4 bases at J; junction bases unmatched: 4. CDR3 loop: CASSQQGVNQPQHF. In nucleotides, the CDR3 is TGTGCCAGCAGTCAACAGGGGGTGAATCAGCCCCAGCATTTT.

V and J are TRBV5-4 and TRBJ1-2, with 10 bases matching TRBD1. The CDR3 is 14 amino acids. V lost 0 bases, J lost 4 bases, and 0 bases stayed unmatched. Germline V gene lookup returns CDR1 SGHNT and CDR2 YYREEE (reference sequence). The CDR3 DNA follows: TGTGCCAGCAGCTTGGGACAGGGGGCCTATGGCTACACCTTC. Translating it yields CASSLGQGAYGYTF.

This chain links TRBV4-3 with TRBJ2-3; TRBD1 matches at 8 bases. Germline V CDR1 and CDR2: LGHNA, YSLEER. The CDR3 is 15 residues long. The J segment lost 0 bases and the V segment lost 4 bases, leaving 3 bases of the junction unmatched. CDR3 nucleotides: TGCGCCAGCAGCCTGACAGGGGCTAGCACAGATACGCAGTATTTT. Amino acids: CASSLTGASTDTQYF.

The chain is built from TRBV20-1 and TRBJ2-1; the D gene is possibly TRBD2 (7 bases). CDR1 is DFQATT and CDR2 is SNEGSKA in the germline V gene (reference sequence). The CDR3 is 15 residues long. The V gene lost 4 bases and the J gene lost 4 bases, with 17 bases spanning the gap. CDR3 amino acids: CSAKGGSHSYNEQFF. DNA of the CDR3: TGCAGTGCTAAGGGGGGGTCCCACTCATACAATGAGCAGTTCTTC.

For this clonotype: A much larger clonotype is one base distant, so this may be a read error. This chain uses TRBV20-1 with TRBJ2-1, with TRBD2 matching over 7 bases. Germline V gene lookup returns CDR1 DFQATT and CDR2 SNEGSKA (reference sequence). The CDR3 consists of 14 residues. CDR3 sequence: CSAKRLADYNEQIF. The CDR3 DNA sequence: TGCAGTGCTAAAAGACTAGCAGATTACAATGAGCAGATCTTC.

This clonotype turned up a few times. The CDR3 loop is CASSLPRSVYQETQYF. CDR3 DNA: TGTGCCAGCAGCTTGCCCCGTAGCGTATACCAAGAGACCCAGTACTTC. The V call is TRBV11-2, the J call TRBJ2-5, with TRBD2 as a possible D gene (5 bases). Germline CDR1 and CDR2: SGHAT and FQNNGV. This CDR3 spans 16 amino acids. V shed 3 bases and J shed 0 bases, with 14 bases lying between them.

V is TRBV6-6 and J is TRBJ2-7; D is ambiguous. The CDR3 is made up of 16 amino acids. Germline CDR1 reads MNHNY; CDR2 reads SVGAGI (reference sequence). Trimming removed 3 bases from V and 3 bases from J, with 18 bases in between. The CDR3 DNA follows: TGTGCCAGCAGTTATACCTACAGAGCTACCATCTACGAGCAGTACTTC. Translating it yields CASSYTYRATIYEQYF.

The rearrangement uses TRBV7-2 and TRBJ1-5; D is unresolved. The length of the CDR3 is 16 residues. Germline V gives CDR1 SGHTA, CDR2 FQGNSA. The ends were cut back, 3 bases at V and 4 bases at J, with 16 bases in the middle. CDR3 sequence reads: CASSFTVGRENQPQHF. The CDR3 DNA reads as TGTGCCAGCAGCTTTACGGTCGGCAGAGAAAATCAGCCCCAGCATTTT.

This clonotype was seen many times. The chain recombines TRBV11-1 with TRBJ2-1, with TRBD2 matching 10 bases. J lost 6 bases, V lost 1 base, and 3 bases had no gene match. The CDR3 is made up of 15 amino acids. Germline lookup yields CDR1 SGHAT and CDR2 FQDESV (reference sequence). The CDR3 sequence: CASSLGWTSGNEQFF. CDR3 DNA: TGTGCCAGCAGCTTAGGGTGGACTAGCGGCAATGAGCAGTTCTTC.

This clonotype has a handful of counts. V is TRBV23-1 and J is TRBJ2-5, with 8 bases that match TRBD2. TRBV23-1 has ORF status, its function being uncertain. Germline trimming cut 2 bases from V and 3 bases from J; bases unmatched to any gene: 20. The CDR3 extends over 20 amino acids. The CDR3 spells CASSQPLSAPGPGGEETQYF. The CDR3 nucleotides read TGCGCCAGCAGTCAACCCCTGAGTGCTCCGGGACCGGGGGGGGAAGAGACCCAGTACTTC.

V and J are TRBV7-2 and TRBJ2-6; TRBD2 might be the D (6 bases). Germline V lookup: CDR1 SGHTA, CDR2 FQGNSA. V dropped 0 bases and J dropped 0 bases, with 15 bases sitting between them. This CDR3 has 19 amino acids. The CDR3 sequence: CASSLARTTYSSGANVLTF. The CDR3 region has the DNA TGTGCCAGCAGCTTAGCTCGGACTACTTACAGCTCTGGGGCCAACGTCCTGACTTTC. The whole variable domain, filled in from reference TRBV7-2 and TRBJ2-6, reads GAGVSQSPSNKVTEKGKDVELRCDPISGHTALYWYRQSLGQGLEFLIYFQGNSAPDKSGLPSDRFSAERTGGSVSTLTIQRTQQEDSAVYLCASSLARTTYSSGANVLTFGAGSRLTVL.

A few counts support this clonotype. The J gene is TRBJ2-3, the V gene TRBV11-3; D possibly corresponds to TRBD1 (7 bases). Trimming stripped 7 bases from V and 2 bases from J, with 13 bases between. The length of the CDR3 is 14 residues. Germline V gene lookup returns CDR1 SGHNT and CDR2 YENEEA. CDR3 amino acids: CASNGGQPTDTQYF. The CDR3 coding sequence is TGTGCCAGCAACGGGGGACAGCCCACAGATACGCAGTATTTT.